This record looks at one TCR beta chain sequence and its context. The data were obtained in a study of shared clonotypes between healthy human individuals. Turning to the study itself: Three plates each covered CD4 naive and memory; CD8 naive two, CD8 memory one.

Sequenced by immunoSEQ multiplex PCR; TCRdb stores in-frame clones only, minus some. Of 900,000 to 1,200,000 clones listed, around 82% are singletons. A CD45RA-negative memory subset and a CD45RA+ naive subset were separated from the CD4+ cells. V lost 2 bases and J 3 bases, leaving 16 bases between the germline ends. Per the germline V gene, CDR1 is ENHRY and CDR2 is SYGVKD. The CDR3 contains 16 residues. The sequencing input was memory CD4+ T cells from PBMCs. As for subset: CD45RA-negative fraction. This chain uses TRBV10-3 with TRBJ1-2; D not resolved. This receptor was identified in a young man in good health. Some clones in this sample may be carry-over from other donors' samples. In nucleotides, the CDR3 is TGTGCCATCAGTGAGGGGCCGTCCTCGGGTGACTATGGCTACACCTTC. Protein product: CAISEGPSSGDYGYTF.